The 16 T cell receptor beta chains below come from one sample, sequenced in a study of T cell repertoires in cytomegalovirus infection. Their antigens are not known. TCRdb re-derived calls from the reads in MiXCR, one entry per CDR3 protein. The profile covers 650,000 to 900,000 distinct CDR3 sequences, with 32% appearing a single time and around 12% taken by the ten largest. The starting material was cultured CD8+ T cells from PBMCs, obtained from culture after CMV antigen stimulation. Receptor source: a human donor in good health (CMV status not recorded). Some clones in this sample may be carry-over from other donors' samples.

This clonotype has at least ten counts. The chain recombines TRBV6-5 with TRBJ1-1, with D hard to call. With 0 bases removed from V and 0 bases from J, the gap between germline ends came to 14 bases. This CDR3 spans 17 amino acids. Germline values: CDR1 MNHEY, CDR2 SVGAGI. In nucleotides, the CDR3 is TGTGCCAGCAGTTACTCCCACAAGAGAACCATGAACACTGAAGCTTTCTTT. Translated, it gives CASSYSHKRTMNTEAFF.

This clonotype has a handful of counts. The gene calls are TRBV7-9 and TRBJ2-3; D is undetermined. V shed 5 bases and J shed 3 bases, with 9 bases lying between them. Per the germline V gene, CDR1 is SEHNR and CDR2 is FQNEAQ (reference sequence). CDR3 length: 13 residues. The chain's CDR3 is CASSRSETDTQYF. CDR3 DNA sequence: TGTGCCAGCAGCCGATCAGAGACAGATACGCAGTATTTT. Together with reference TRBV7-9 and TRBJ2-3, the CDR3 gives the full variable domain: DTGVSQNPRHKITKRGQNVTFRCDPISEHNRLYWYRQTLGQGPEFLTYFQNEAQLEKSRLLSDRFSAERPKGSFSTLEIQRTEQGDSAMYLCASSRSETDTQYFGPGTRLTVL.

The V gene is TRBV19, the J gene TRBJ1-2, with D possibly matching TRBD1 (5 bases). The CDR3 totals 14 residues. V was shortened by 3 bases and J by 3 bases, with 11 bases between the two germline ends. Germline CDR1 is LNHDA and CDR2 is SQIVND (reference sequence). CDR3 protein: CASSMTALDYGYTF. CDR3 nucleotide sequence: TGTGCCAGTAGTATGACAGCGCTGGACTATGGCTACACCTTC.

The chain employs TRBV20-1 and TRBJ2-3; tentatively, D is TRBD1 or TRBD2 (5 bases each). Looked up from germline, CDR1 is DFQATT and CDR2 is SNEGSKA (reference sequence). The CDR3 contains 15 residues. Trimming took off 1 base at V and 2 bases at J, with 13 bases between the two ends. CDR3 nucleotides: TGCAGTGCTAGAGGCCGGGACGGCGCCACAGATACGCAGTATTTT. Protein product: CSARGRDGATDTQYF.

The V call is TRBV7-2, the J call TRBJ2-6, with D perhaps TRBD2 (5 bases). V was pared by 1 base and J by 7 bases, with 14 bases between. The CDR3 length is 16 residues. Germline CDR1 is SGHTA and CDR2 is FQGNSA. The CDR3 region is CASSLGPLGGANVLTF. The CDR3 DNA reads TGTGCCAGCAGCTTAGGCCCTCTCGGAGGAGCCAACGTCCTGACTTTC.

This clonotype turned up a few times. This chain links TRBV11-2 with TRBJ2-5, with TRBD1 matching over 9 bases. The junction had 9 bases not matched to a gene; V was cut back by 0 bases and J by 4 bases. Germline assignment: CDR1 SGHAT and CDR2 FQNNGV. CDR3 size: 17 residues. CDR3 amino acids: CASSLDSRTGVSETQYF. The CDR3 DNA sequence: TGTGCCAGCAGCTTAGACTCTAGGACAGGGGTTTCAGAGACCCAGTACTTC.

The CDR3 region has the DNA TGTGCCAGCAGCTTGGGGGTCAGGGGAGACTATGGCTACACCTTC. It codes for CASSLGVRGDYGYTF. The chain carries TRBV5-6 and TRBJ1-2; D is perhaps TRBD1 (6 bases). Germline V gene data show CDR1 as SGHDT and CDR2 as YYEEEE. The CDR3 length is 15 residues. With 0 bases removed from V and 3 bases from J, the gap between germline ends came to 12 bases.

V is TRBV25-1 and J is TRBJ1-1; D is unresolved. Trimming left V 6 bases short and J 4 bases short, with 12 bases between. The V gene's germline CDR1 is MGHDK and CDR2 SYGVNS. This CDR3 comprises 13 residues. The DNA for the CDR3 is TGTGCCAGCAGCGAGGGTCGGTTCACTGAAGCTTTCTTT. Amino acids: CASSEGRFTEAFF.

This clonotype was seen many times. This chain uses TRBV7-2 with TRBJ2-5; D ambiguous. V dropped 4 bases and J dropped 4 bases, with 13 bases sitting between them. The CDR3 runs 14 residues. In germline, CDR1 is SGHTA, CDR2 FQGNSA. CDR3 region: CASSSVRDGETQYF. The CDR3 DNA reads TGTGCCAGCAGCTCGGTAAGGGATGGAGAGACCCAGTACTTC.

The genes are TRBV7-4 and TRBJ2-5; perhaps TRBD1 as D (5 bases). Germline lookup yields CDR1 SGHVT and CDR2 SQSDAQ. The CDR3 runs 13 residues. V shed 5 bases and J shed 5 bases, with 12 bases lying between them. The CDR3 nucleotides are TGTGCCAGCAGCGCAGGGTTCGCGGAGACCCAGTACTTC. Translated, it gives CASSAGFAETQYF.

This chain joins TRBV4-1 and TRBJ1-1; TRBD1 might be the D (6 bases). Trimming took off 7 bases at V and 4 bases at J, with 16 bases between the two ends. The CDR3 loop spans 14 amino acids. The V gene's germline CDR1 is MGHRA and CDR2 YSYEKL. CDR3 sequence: CASTGAGVGTEAFF. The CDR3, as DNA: TGCGCCAGCACAGGGGCCGGTGTGGGCACTGAAGCTTTCTTT.

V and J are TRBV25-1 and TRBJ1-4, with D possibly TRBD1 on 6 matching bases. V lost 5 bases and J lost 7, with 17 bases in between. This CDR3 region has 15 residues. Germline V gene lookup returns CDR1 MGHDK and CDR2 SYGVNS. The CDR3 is CASSKRGAVGEKLFF. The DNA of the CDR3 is TGTGCCAGCAGTAAACGGGGGGCTGTCGGTGAAAAACTGTTTTTT.

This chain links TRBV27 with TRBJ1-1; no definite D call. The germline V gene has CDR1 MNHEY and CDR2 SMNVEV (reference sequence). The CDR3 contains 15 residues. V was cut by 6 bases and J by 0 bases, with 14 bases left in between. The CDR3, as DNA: TGTGCCAGCAGCCTCCGGGGAACCTTGAACACTGAAGCTTTCTTT. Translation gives CASSLRGTLNTEAFF.

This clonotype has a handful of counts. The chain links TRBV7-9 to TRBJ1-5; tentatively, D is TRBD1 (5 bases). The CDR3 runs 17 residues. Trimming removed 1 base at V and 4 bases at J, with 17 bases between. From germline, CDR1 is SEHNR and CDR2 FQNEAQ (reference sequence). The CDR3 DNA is TGTGCCAGCAGCTTAGAATCGCGGCAGGGTTCAAATCAGCCCCAGCATTTT. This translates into CASSLESRQGSNQPQHF.

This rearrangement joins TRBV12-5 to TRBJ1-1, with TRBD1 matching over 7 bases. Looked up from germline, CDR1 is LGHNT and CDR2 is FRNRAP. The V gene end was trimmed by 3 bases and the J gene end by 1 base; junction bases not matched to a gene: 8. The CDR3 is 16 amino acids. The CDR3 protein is CASGFGQAARNTEAFF. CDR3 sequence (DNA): TGTGCTAGTGGTTTCGGACAGGCCGCGCGGAACACTGAAGCTTTCTTT. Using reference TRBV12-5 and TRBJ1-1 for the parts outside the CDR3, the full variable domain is DARVTQTPRHKVTEMGQEVTMRCQPILGHNTVFWYRQTMMQGLELLAYFRNRAPLDDSGMPKDRFSAEMPDATLATLKIQPSEPRDSAVYFCASGFGQAARNTEAFFGQGTRLTVV.

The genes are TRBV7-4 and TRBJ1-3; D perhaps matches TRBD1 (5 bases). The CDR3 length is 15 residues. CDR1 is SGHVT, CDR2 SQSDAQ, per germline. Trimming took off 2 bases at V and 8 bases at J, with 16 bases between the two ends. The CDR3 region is CASSLTGSPLDTIYF. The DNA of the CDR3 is TGTGCCAGCAGCTTAACAGGCTCCCCCCTTGACACCATATATTTT.